One sample yielded the 5 T cell receptor beta chains listed below, sequenced in a study of a mutant IDH1 vaccine in newly diagnosed glioma. Profiling relied on immunoSEQ multiplex PCR, and the TCRdb table lists in-frame clones only, not all of them. This sample carries 55,000 or so clones, roughly 91% of them seen once, and the ten largest clones take under 2.5%. These receptors have no known antigen. Stated time point: week 11, during vaccination. A 20-mer mutant IDH1 peptide at 300 ug was injected subcutaneously with topical imiquimod. Specimen: PBMCs, collected from a glioma patient whose treatment included an IDH1 peptide vaccine. All receptors come from a man aged 50 to 59 with glioma.

The rearrangement uses TRBV28 and TRBJ1-5; D is possibly TRBD1 (6 bases). This CDR3 spans 16 amino acids. Germline CDR1 MDHEN, CDR2 SYDVKM. V lost 6 bases to trimming and J lost 1 base, with 16 bases between them. The CDR3 sequence is CASSPIAGASNQPQHF. The DNA for the CDR3 is TGTGCCAGCAGCCCGATCGCGGGGGCGAGCAATCAGCCCCAGCATTTT.

The genes are TRBV7-8 and TRBJ1-4; perhaps TRBD1 as D (5 bases). From germline, CDR1 is SGHVS and CDR2 FQNEAQ. The CDR3 runs to 16 residues. V lost 2 bases to trimming and J lost 7 bases, with 17 bases between them. The CDR3 nucleotides read TGTGCCAGCAGCTTACGTCTAGGGGCGGTCGGTGAAAAACTGTTTTTT. It translates to CASSLRLGAVGEKLFF.

The J gene is TRBJ2-5, the V gene TRBV27; no definite D call. Germline CDR1 MNHEY, CDR2 SMNVEV (reference sequence). CDR3 size: 14 residues. V was trimmed by 5 bases and J by 2 bases, leaving 12 bases between them. The CDR3 DNA sequence: TGTGCCAGCAGTCATGGTGACGCACAAGAGACCCAGTACTTC. This gives the protein CASSHGDAQETQYF.

The genes are TRBV5-1 and TRBJ1-1; 7 positions match TRBD1. Losses at the gene ends were 1 base for V and 3 bases for J; bases not matched to a gene: 3. The germline V gene has CDR1 SGHRS and CDR2 YFSETQ. The CDR3 runs 14 residues. CDR3 protein: CASSLTGDHTEAFF. CDR3 nucleotides: TGCGCCAGCAGCTTGACAGGGGACCACACTGAAGCTTTCTTT.

The rearrangement joins TRBV7-8 to TRBJ2-3; unclear D gene. The germline gives CDR1 SGHVS, CDR2 FQNEAQ. CDR3 length: 15 residues. Trimming removed 5 bases from V and 5 bases from J, with 17 bases in between. DNA for the CDR3: TGTGCCAGCAGCCCCCGAACCAGAGGCGGAGATACGCAGTATTTT. Protein product: CASSPRTRGGDTQYF. The full variable domain, completed using reference TRBV7-8 and TRBJ2-3, is GAGVSQSPRYKVAKRGQDVALRCDPISGHVSLFWYQQALGQGPEFLTYFQNEAQLDKSGLPSDRFFAERPEGSVSTLKIQRTQQEDSAVYLCASSPRTRGGDTQYFGPGTRLTVL.